What follows is one TCR beta chain and its context. The antigen remains unidentified. Time point of the sample: persistent/refractory GD, antithyroid drugs over 5 years with positive TRAb. PBMC RNA served as the TCR library source. Construction of TCR beta libraries relied on iRepertoire HTBI primers and on Arm-PCR targeting CDR3 regions. TCRdb itself ran the multiplex PCR reads through MiXCR, one entry per CDR3 protein. The data contain about 660,000 distinct CDR3 sequences, 25% to 30% of them seen just once; the ten biggest clones take up about 40%. The data were taken from a study of regulatory T cells in long-lasting Graves disease. At the level of the study: Positivity for TSH receptor antibodies plus over 5 years of antithyroid drugs meant persistent Graves' disease.

Whole-study results and caveats: Accuracy could have been hurt by small sample size. Repertoires from persistent disease leaned toward TRBV28, TRBJ1-2 and TRBJ2-5.

V lost 2 bases, J lost 10 bases, and 12 bases lay in between. The CDR3 has 13 amino acids. Germline CDR1 and CDR2: MNHEY and SMNVEV (reference sequence). This sample comprised peripheral blood mononuclear cells (PBMCs), obtained when the disease was refractory, from a patient treated with antithyroid drugs. The genes are TRBV27 and TRBJ2-1, with D uncertain. This receptor was identified in a female donor with Graves disease. The CDR3 nucleotides are TGTGCCAGCAGTTTAACCGGCTTAGACGAGCAGTTCTTC. This sequence encodes CASSLTGLDEQFF.